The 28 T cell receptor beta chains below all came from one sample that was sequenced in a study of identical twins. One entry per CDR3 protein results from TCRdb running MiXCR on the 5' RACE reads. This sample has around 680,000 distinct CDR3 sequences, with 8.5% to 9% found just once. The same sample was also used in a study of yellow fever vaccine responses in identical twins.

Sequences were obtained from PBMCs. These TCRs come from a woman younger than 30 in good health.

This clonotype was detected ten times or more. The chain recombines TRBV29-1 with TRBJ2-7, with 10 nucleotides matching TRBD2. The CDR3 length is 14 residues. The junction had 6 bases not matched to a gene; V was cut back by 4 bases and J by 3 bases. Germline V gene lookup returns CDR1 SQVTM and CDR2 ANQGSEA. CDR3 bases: TGCAGCGTTGGCCCTAGCGGGGGAAACTACGAGCAGTACTTC. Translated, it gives CSVGPSGGNYEQYF.

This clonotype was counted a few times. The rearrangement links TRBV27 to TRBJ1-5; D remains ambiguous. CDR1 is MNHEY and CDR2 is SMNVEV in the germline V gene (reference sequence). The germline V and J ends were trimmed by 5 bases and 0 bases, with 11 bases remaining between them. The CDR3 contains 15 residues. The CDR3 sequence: CASSPPSNSNQPQHF. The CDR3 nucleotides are TGTGCCAGCAGTCCGCCTTCCAATAGCAATCAGCCCCAGCATTTT.

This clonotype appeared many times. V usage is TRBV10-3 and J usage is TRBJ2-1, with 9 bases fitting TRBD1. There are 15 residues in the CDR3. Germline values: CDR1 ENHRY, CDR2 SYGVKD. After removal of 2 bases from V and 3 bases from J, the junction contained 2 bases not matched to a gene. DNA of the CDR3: TGTGCCATCAGTGAGCTGGACAGGGGCTACAATGAGCAGTTCTTC. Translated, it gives CAISELDRGYNEQFF.

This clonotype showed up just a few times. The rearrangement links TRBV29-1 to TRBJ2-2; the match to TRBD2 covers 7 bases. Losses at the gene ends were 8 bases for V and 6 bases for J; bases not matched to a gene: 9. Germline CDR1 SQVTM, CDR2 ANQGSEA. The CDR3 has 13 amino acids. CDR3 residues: CSIGRTTPGELFF. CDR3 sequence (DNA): TGCAGCATCGGGAGGACCACCCCCGGGGAGCTGTTTTTT.

The CDR3 region has the DNA TGTGCCAGCAGTCCCCAGACTAGCGGGAGGGTCCATGAGCAGTTCTTC. It is translated as CASSPQTSGRVHEQFF. The chain combines TRBV12-3 or TRBV12-4 with TRBJ2-1; TRBD2 aligns across 14 bases. The junction had 8 bases not matched to a gene; V was cut back by 5 bases and J by 8 bases. CDR3 length: 16 residues.

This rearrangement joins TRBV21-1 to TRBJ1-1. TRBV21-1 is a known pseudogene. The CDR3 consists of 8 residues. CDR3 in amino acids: CASSKEEF. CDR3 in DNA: TGTGCCAGCAGCAAAGAGGAGTTT.

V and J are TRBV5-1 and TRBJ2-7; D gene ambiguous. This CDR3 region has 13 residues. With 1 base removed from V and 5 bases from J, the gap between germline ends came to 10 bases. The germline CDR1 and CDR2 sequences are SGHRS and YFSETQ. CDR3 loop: CASSLQVGDEQYF. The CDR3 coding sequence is TGCGCCAGCAGCTTGCAGGTAGGCGACGAGCAGTACTTC.

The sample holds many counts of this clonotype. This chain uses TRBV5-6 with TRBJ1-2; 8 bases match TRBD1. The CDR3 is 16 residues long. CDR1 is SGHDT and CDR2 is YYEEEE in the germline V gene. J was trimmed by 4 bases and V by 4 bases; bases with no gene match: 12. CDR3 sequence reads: CASSLGTGLGGYGYTF. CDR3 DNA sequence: TGTGCCAGCAGCCTAGGGACAGGCCTAGGAGGCTATGGCTACACCTTC. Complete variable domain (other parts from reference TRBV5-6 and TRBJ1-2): DAGVTQSPTHLIKTRGQQVTLRCSPKSGHDTVSWYQQALGQGPQFIFQYYEEEERQRGNFPDRFSGHQFPNYSSELNVNALLLGDSALYLCASSLGTGLGGYGYTFGSGTRLTVV.

DNA for the CDR3: TGTGCCAGCAGTTTAAGTCGAGGGCTGGGAGGGGAGACCCAGTACTTC. Protein: CASSLSRGLGGETQYF. The chain uses TRBV27 and TRBJ2-5, with 7 bases fitting TRBD2. CDR1 is MNHEY and CDR2 is SMNVEV in the germline V gene (reference sequence). CDR3 length: 16 residues. The trim removed 2 bases at V and 5 bases at J, leaving 11 bases unmatched.

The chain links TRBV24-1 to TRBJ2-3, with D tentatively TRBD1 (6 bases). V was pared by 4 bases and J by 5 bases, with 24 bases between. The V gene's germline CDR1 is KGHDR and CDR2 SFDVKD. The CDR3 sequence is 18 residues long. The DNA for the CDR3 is TGTGCCACCAGTGAGAGGGTCCCGGGACAAGGTGTGATAGATACGCAGTATTTT. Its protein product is CATSERVPGQGVIDTQYF.

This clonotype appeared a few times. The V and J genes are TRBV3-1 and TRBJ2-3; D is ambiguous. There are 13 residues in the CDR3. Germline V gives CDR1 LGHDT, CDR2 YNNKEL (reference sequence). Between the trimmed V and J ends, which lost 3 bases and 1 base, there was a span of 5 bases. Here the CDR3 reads CASSHGGTDTQYF. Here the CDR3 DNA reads TGTGCCAGCAGCCATGGAGGCACAGATACGCAGTATTTT.

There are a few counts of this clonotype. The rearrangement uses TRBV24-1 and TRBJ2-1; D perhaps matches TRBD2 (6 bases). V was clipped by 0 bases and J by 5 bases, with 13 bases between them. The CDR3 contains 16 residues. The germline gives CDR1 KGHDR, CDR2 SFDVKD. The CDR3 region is CATSDLGGWENNEQFF. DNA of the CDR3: TGTGCCACCAGTGATTTGGGAGGGTGGGAGAACAATGAGCAGTTCTTC.

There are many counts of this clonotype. CDR3 in DNA: TGCAGCGTTAGGCGGGATACTGGAAATGAGCAGTTCTTC. Residues: CSVRRDTGNEQFF. The genes are TRBV29-1 and TRBJ2-1, with D maybe TRBD2 (6 bases). The V and J ends lost 5 bases and 7 bases respectively, with 15 bases between them. CDR1 SQVTM and CDR2 ANQGSEA come from the germline V gene. This CDR3 comprises 13 residues.

The CDR3 coding sequence is TGTGCCAGCACCGGGACTAGCGGAAGCTCCTACGAGCAGTACTTC. It yields the protein CASTGTSGSSYEQYF. The gene calls are TRBV6-2 or TRBV6-3 and TRBJ2-7; 11 bases align to TRBD2. CDR3 size: 15 residues. Germline V gives CDR1 MNHEY, CDR2 SVGEGT. V lost 7 bases, J lost 0 bases, and 5 bases stayed unmatched.

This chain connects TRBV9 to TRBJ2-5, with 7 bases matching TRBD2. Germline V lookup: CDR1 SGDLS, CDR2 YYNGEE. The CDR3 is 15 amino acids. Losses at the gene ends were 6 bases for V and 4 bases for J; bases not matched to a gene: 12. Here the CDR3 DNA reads TGTGCCAGCAACCCGGGGGGTTTGTCGATAGAGACCCAGTACTTC. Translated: CASNPGGLSIETQYF.

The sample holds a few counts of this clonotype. The DNA of the CDR3 is TGCGCCAGCAGTGAGAGTTTGACAGGGGGCATCACAGATACGCAGTATTTT. Amino acids: CASSESLTGGITDTQYF. V gene TRBV10-2 combines with J gene TRBJ2-3; 10 bases align to TRBD1. After removal of 2 bases from V and 2 bases from J, the junction contained 7 bases not matched to a gene. Germline-derived CDR1 and CDR2 are WSHSY and SAAADI. CDR3 length equals 17 residues.

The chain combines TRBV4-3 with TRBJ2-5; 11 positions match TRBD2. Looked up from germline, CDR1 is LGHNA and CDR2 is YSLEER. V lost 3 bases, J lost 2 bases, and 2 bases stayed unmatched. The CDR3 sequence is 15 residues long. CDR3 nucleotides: TGCGCCAGCAGCCATGGGACTAGCGGACAAGAGACCCAGTACTTC. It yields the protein CASSHGTSGQETQYF.

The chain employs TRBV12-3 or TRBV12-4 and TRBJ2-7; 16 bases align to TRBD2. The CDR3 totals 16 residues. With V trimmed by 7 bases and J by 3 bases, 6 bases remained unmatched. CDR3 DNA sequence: TGTGCCAGCACCCCGGGACTAGCGGGGGGGGGCTACGAGCAGTACTTC. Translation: CASTPGLAGGGYEQYF.

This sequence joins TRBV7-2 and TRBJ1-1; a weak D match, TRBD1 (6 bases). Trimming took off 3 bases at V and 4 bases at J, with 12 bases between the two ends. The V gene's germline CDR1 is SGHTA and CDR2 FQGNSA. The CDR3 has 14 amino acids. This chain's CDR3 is CASSFYEGVTEAFF. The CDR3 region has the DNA TGTGCCAGCAGCTTTTATGAGGGGGTCACTGAAGCTTTCTTT.

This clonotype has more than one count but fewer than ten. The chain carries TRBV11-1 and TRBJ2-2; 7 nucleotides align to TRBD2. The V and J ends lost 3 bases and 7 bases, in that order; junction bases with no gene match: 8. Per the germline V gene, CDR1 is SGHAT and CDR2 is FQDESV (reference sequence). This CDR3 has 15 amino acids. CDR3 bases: TGTGCCAGCAGCTTTGCGAGGGAGGGGCGCGGGGAGCTGTTTTTT. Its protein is CASSFAREGRGELFF.

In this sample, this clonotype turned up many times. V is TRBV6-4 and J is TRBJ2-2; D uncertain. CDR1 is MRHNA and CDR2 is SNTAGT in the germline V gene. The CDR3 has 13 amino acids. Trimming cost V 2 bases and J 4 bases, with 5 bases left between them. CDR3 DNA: TGTGCCAGCAGTGACCGGTTCACCGGGGAGCTGTTTTTT. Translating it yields CASSDRFTGELFF.

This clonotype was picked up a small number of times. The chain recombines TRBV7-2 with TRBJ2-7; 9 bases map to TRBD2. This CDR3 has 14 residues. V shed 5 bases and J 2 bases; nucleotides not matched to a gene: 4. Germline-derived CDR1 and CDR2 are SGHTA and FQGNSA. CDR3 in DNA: TGTGCCAGCAGCATGACTAGCGGTACCTACGAGCAGTACTTC. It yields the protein CASSMTSGTYEQYF. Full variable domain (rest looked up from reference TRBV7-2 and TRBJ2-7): GAGVSQSPSNKVTEKGKDVELRCDPISGHTALYWYRQSLGQGLEFLIYFQGNSAPDKSGLPSDRFSAERTGGSVSTLTIQRTQQEDSAVYLCASSMTSGTYEQYFGPGTRLTVT.

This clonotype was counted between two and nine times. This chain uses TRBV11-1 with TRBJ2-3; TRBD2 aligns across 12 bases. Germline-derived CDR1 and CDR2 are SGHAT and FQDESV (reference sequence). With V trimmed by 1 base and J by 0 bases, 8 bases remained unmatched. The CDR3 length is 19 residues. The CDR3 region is CASSLGRLAGVLSTDTQYF. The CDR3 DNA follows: TGTGCCAGCAGCTTAGGTCGACTAGCGGGGGTACTTAGCACAGATACGCAGTATTTT.

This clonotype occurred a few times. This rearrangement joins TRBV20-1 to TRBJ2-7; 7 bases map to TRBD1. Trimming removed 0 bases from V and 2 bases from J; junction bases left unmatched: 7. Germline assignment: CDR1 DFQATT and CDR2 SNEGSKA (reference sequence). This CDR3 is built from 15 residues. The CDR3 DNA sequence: TGCAGTGCTAGAGATGAATGGCAGGGGGCCTACGAGCAGTACTTC. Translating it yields CSARDEWQGAYEQYF.

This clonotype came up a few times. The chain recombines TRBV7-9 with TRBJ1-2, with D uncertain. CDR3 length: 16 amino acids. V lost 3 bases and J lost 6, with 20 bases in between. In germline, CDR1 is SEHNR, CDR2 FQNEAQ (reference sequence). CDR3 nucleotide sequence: TGTGCCAGCAGCTTGGGAATCGGGCAGATACGAGATGGCTACACCTTC. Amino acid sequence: CASSLGIGQIRDGYTF.

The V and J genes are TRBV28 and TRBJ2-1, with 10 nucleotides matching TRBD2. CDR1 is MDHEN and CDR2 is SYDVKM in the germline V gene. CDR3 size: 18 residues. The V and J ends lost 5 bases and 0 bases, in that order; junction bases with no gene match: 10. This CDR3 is CASSLGTSVFSSYNEQFF. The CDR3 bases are TGTGCCAGCAGTCTCGGGACTAGCGTGTTCAGCTCCTACAATGAGCAGTTCTTC.

CDR3 sequence: CASSPSRNEQFF. CDR3 nucleotides: TGTGCCAGCAGCCCCTCTAGAAATGAGCAGTTCTTC. The chain joins TRBV7-2 to TRBJ2-1; no firm D call. Trimming left V 5 bases short and J 7 bases short, with 9 bases between. Germline loops: CDR1 SGHTA, CDR2 FQGNSA. The CDR3 length is 12 residues.

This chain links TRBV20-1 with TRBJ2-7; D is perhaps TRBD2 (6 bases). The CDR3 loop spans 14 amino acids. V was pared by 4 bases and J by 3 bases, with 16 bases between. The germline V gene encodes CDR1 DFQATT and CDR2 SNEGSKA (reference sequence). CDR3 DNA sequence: TGCAGTGCTAAAGGGACTGTGCCCAACTACGAGCAGTACTTC. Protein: CSAKGTVPNYEQYF.